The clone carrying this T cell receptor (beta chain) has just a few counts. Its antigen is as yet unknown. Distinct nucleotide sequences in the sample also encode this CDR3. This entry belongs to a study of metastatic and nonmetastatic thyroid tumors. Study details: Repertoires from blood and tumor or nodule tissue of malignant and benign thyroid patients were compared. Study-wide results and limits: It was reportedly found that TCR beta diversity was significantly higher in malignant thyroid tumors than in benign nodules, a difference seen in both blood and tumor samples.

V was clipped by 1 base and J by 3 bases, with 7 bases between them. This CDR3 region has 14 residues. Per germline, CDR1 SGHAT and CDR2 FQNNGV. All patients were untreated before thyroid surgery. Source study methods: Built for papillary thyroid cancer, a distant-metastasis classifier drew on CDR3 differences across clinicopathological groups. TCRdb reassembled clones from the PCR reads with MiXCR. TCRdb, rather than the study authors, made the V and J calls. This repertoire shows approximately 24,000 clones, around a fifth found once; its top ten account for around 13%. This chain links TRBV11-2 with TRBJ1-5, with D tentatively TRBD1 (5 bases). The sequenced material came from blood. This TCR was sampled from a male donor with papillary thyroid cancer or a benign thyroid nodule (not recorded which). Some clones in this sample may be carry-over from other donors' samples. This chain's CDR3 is CASSLGQFNQPQHF. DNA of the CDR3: TGTGCCAGCAGCTTAGGACAGTTCAATCAGCCCCAGCATTTT.